One sample yielded the 7 T cell receptor beta chains listed below, sequenced in a study of identical twins. TCRdb re-derived calls from the 5' RACE reads in MiXCR, one entry per CDR3 protein. The sample yields a few hundred thousand distinct CDR3 sequences, more than 20% seen once. The same data also went into a second study, on T cells expressing NK-cell markers.

The sequencing sample was made of CD4+ T cells sorted from blood. Receptors were obtained from a woman under 30 in good health.

This chain links TRBV3-1 with TRBJ2-1; D might be TRBD2 (6 bases). V lost 8 bases and J 3 bases, leaving 14 bases between the germline ends. The CDR3 is 14 amino acids. Germline V gene lookup returns CDR1 LGHDT and CDR2 YNNKEL (reference sequence). CDR3: CASLPRRDYNEQFF. The CDR3 DNA follows: TGTGCCAGCCTCCCGCGGCGGGACTACAATGAGCAGTTCTTC.

J is TRBJ2-1 and V is TRBV12-3 or TRBV12-4; D perhaps matches TRBD2 (6 bases). This CDR3 region has 14 residues. The V gene lost 3 bases and the J gene lost 8 bases, with 14 bases spanning the gap. The DNA for the CDR3 is TGTGCCAGCAGTTTCGGGGGAGGCTTGCATGAGCAGTTCTTC. Translating gives CASSFGGGLHEQFF.

This clonotype was seen a handful of times. The gene calls are TRBV5-5 and TRBJ2-7; D perhaps matches TRBD2 (5 bases). The CDR3 contains 13 residues. Trimming took 4 bases from V and 6 from J, leaving 14 bases between them. Germline V gives CDR1 SGHKS, CDR2 YYEKEE (reference sequence). The DNA for the CDR3 is TGTGCCAGCAGCCCAGGCGGAGCGGTCGAGCAGTACTTC. Its protein product is CASSPGGAVEQYF.

CDR3 in DNA: TGTGCCAGCAGGCGTGGTTCGGGGTGGATGGGCGAGCAGTACTTC. Translated: CASRRGSGWMGEQYF. The rearrangement joins TRBV6-1 to TRBJ2-7; TRBD2 might be the D (5 bases). Germline CDR1 reads MNHNS; CDR2 reads SASEGT. This CDR3 contains 15 residues. V was clipped by 6 bases and J by 6 bases, with 21 bases between them.

The chain carries TRBV6-1 and TRBJ2-7, with D perhaps matching TRBD1 or TRBD2 (5 bases each). In germline, CDR1 is MNHNS, CDR2 SASEGT. The CDR3 loop spans 13 amino acids. Trimming left V 6 bases short and J 6 bases short, with 15 bases between. DNA for the CDR3: TGTGCCAGCAGCAGGGACCAGAGAGGCGAGCAGTACTTC. It specifies CASSRDQRGEQYF.

The CDR3 DNA reads TGCGCCAGCAGCTTCCTCCCGGGACTAGTTAACGGGGAGCTGTTTTTT. It specifies CASSFLPGLVNGELFF. The J gene is TRBJ2-2, the V gene TRBV5-1; 8 bases match TRBD2. The CDR3 runs to 16 residues. J was trimmed by 7 bases and V by 2 bases; bases with no gene match: 10. Germline V gene data show CDR1 as SGHRS and CDR2 as YFSETQ.

This clonotype has a handful of counts. The V and J genes are TRBV18 and TRBJ1-3; D not resolved. Germline V gene sequence: CDR1 KGHSH, CDR2 LQKENI. Deletions cut 3 bases from V and 4 bases from J, with 10 bases between. The CDR3 is 14 amino acids. This CDR3 is CASSPEGYGNTIYF. CDR3 DNA sequence: TGTGCCAGCTCACCTGAAGGTTACGGAAACACCATATATTTT.